These 19 T cell receptor beta chains were all obtained from the same sample, sequenced in a study of regulatory T cells in long-lasting Graves disease. Time point specified: persistent/refractory GD, antithyroid drugs over 5 years with positive TRAb. The TCR library used RNA extracted from PBMCs. Construction of TCR beta libraries relied on iRepertoire HTBI primers and on Arm-PCR targeting CDR3 regions. Via MiXCR, TCRdb re-called the multiplex PCR reads, giving one row per CDR3 protein. The sample includes 350,000 to 500,000 distinct CDR3 sequences, roughly a fifth of them seen just once. Material: peripheral blood mononuclear cells (PBMCs), obtained when the disease was refractory, from a patient treated with antithyroid drugs. These receptors originate from a female donor with Graves disease.

There are many counts of this clonotype. The chain employs TRBV12-3 or TRBV12-4 and TRBJ2-2; 13 nucleotides agree with TRBD2. This CDR3 region has 17 residues. Losses at the gene ends were 3 bases for V and 6 bases for J; bases not matched to a gene: 7. CDR3 sequence reads: CASSFTRLAGGPGELFF. In nucleotides, the CDR3 is TGTGCCAGCAGTTTCACCCGACTAGCGGGAGGCCCCGGGGAGCTGTTTTTT.

This chain joins TRBV29-1 and TRBJ2-7, with unresolved D. Looked up from germline, CDR1 is SQVTM and CDR2 is ANQGSEA. The CDR3 is 11 residues long. V was trimmed by 4 bases and J by 3 bases, leaving 7 bases between them. The CDR3 DNA reads as TGCAGCGTTGTAGACTTCTACGAGCAGTACTTC. Translating it yields CSVVDFYEQYF.

Details on this clonotype: This sequence may be a read error, since a much larger clone differs from it by one base. The chain is built from TRBV6-1 and TRBJ2-7; no reliable D call. CDR3 size: 12 residues. V lost 8 bases and J lost 3, with 11 bases in between. From germline, CDR1 is MNHNS and CDR2 SASEGT. The DNA of the CDR3 is TGTGCCAGCGAAGGGCCAGTCTACGAGCAGTACTTC. Translating gives CASEGPVYEQYF.

The sample holds a few counts of this clonotype. The genes are TRBV20-1 and TRBJ2-7, with D tentatively TRBD1 (5 bases). CDR1 is DFQATT and CDR2 is SNEGSKA in the germline V gene (reference sequence). Trimming took off 3 bases at V and 1 base at J, with 16 bases between the two ends. The CDR3 runs 15 residues. The DNA for the CDR3 is TGCAGTGCTAGTGATCCCCAGGGCTCATCCTACGAGCAGTACTTC. Encoded protein: CSASDPQGSSYEQYF.

This clonotype occurred many times. V gene TRBV20-1 combines with J gene TRBJ2-5; no firm D call. With 7 bases removed from V and 1 base from J, the gap between germline ends came to 10 bases. The V gene's germline CDR1 is DFQATT and CDR2 SNEGSKA (reference sequence). The CDR3 has 12 residues. The chain's CDR3 is CSGKGGQETQYF. The CDR3 coding sequence is TGCAGTGGGAAGGGTGGCCAAGAGACCCAGTACTTC.

This clonotype was seen repeatedly, ten times or more. The chain couples TRBV2 to TRBJ2-7; D perhaps matches TRBD2 (5 bases). The CDR3 is 13 amino acids. The germline V gene has CDR1 SNHLY and CDR2 FYNNEI. The V gene lost 10 bases and the J gene lost 4 bases, with 17 bases spanning the gap. This chain's CDR3 is CAIIPRGIYEQYF. The CDR3 DNA reads TGTGCCATCATCCCGAGAGGGATTTACGAGCAGTACTTC.

A few counts support this clonotype. The chain uses TRBV5-6 and TRBJ2-4, with a tentative D call TRBD1 (6 bases). V was cut by 4 bases and J by 2 bases, with 25 bases left in between. The CDR3 is made up of 19 amino acids. Germline CDR1 is SGHDT and CDR2 is YYEEEE. The chain's CDR3 is CASSTFPRDTSETKNIQYF. CDR3 bases: TGTGCCAGCAGCACCTTTCCCCGGGACACATCGGAGACCAAAAACATTCAGTACTTC.

The chain employs TRBV9 and TRBJ1-1; 9 bases line up with TRBD1. Looked up from germline, CDR1 is SGDLS and CDR2 is YYNGEE. The CDR3 length is 15 residues. The V gene end was trimmed by 3 bases and the J gene end by 4 bases; junction bases not matched to a gene: 7. In DNA, the CDR3 is TGTGCCAGCAGCGCACAGGGGGCGGTCGGCACTGAAGCTTTCTTT. This sequence encodes CASSAQGAVGTEAFF. Full variable domain (outside the CDR3, taken from reference TRBV9 and TRBJ1-1): DSGVTQTPKHLITATGQRVTLRCSPRSGDLSVYWYQQSLDQGLQFLIQYYNGEERAKGNILERFSAQQFPDLHSELNLSSLELGDSALYFCASSAQGAVGTEAFFGQGTRLTVV.

This clonotype was counted a few times. Written as DNA, the CDR3 is TGTGCCAGCAGATCCCCGTCGGGGGCCAACGTCCTGACTTTC. Translated, it gives CASRSPSGANVLTF. The J gene is TRBJ2-6, the V gene TRBV27; no clear D. Germline V gives CDR1 MNHEY, CDR2 SMNVEV (reference sequence). The CDR3 runs 14 residues. V was pared by 6 bases and J by 4 bases, with 10 bases between. Drawing the rest from reference TRBV27 and TRBJ2-6, the complete variable domain is EAQVTQNPRYLITVTGKKLTVTCSQNMNHEYMSWYRQDPGLGLRQIYYSMNVEVTDKGDVPEGYKVSRKEKRNFPLILESPSPNQTSLYFCASRSPSGANVLTFGAGSRLTVL.

The chain employs TRBV20-1 and TRBJ1-1; 7 bases agree with TRBD1. CDR1 is DFQATT and CDR2 is SNEGSKA in the germline V gene (reference sequence). The ends lost 3 bases at V and 0 bases at J; junction bases unmatched: 7. The CDR3 has 15 amino acids. The CDR3 reads CSASSRTGMNTEAFF. The CDR3 DNA sequence: TGCAGTGCTAGTTCCCGGACAGGCATGAACACTGAAGCTTTCTTT.

Details on this clonotype: A read error may be the cause here, since a much bigger clone is one base away. V and J are TRBV28 and TRBJ2-2, with TRBD2 as a possible D gene (7 bases). The CDR3 has 15 amino acids. The germline V gene has CDR1 MDHEN and CDR2 SYDVKM. The CDR3 region is CASKGGESKTGELFF. CDR3 sequence (DNA): TGTGCCAGCAAAGGGGGGGAGTCGAAAACCGGGGAGCTGTTTTTT.

The rearrangement joins TRBV5-8 to TRBJ2-5; unclear D gene. The CDR3 is 15 amino acids. V lost 0 bases to trimming and J lost 5 bases, with 14 bases between them. Germline-derived CDR1 and CDR2 are SGHTS and YDEGEE. The CDR3, as DNA: TGTGCCAGCAGCTTGGATTTCCAACCTGGGGAGACCCAGTACTTC. Its translation: CASSLDFQPGETQYF. Full variable domain (outside the CDR3, taken from reference TRBV5-8 and TRBJ2-5): EAGVTQSPTHLIKTRGQQATLRCSPISGHTSVYWYQQALGLGLQFLLWYDEGEERNRGNFPPRFSGRQFPNYSSELNVNALELEDSALYLCASSLDFQPGETQYFGPGTRLLVL.

V gene TRBV12-3 or TRBV12-4 combines with J gene TRBJ2-4, with 14 bases fitting TRBD2. This CDR3 has 14 residues. J was trimmed by 10 bases and V by 3 bases; bases with no gene match: 2. The CDR3 is CASSLTSGRDIQYF. The CDR3 coding sequence is TGTGCCAGCAGTTTGACTAGCGGGAGGGATATTCAGTACTTC.

This clonotype was found many times. The J gene is TRBJ2-5, the V gene TRBV12-3 or TRBV12-4, with 10 bases that match TRBD1. V lost 5 bases and J lost 5; bases outside the gene matches: 11. The CDR3 loop spans 16 amino acids. As DNA, the CDR3 is TGTGCCAGCAGTAGACAGGGGGCAGTGGGCCGGGAGACCCAGTACTTC. Protein: CASSRQGAVGRETQYF.

This clonotype has more than one count but fewer than ten. V is TRBV14 and J is TRBJ2-7; perhaps TRBD1 as D (5 bases). Germline V lookup: CDR1 SGHDN, CDR2 FVKESK. The CDR3 is 15 amino acids. The V gene lost 1 base and the J gene lost 5 bases, with 15 bases spanning the gap. This CDR3 is CASSQVHQGPHEQYF. CDR3 nucleotides: TGTGCCAGCAGCCAAGTACATCAGGGCCCCCACGAGCAGTACTTC.

This clonotype was seen just once. This chain links TRBV4-2 with TRBJ1-1; maybe TRBD1 (6 bases). From germline, CDR1 is LGHNA and CDR2 YNFKEQ. The V and J ends lost 3 bases and 8 bases respectively, with 22 bases between them. This CDR3 has 16 residues. The CDR3 coding sequence is TGTGCCAGCAGCCACATAGGAACCTCCCGGGGGGCAGAAGCTTTCTTT. Amino acid sequence: CASSHIGTSRGAEAFF.

In its sample, this clonotype was seen many times. CDR3 region: CSARDQTGNYEQYF. The CDR3 DNA reads as TGCAGTGCTAGAGACCAGACAGGGAACTACGAGCAGTACTTC. This rearrangement joins TRBV20-1 to TRBJ2-7; 7 nucleotides agree with TRBD1. The CDR3 consists of 14 residues. V dropped 0 bases and J dropped 3; count of bases not matched to a gene: 5. Germline V gene lookup returns CDR1 DFQATT and CDR2 SNEGSKA (reference sequence).

CDR3 sequence (DNA): TGTGCCAGCAGCCAAGTAGCGGGAGGGCCGAACGAGCAGTACTTC. It yields the protein CASSQVAGGPNEQYF. The chain combines TRBV4-2 with TRBJ2-7; 11 bases map to TRBD2. Germline CDR1 and CDR2: LGHNA and YNFKEQ. V dropped 1 base and J dropped 5; count of bases not matched to a gene: 4. CDR3 length equals 15 residues.

This clonotype appeared a few times. The genes are TRBV12-3 or TRBV12-4 and TRBJ2-3; D is uncertain. V was cut by 6 bases and J by 6 bases, with 16 bases left in between. This CDR3 spans 14 amino acids. DNA of the CDR3: TGTGCCAGCAGCTCCTCCCCCCGCCCGGATACGCAGTATTTT. As protein: CASSSSPRPDTQYF.